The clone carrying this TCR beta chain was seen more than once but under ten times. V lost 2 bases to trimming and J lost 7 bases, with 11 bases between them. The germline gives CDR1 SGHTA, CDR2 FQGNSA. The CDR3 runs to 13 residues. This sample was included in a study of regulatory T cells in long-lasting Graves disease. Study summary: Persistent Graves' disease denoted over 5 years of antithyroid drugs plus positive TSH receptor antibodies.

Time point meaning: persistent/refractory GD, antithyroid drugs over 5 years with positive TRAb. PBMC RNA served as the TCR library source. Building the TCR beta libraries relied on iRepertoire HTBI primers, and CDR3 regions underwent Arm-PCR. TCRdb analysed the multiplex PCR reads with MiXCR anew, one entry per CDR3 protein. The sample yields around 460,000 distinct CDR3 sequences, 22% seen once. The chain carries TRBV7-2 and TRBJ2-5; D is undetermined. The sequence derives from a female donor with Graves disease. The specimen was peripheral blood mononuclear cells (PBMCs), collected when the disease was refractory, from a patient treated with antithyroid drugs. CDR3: CASSLPQMRTQYF. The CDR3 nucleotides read TGTGCCAGCAGCTTACCCCAAATGAGGACCCAGTACTTC.